This TCR beta chain was found in a study of PD-L1 blockade in urothelial cancer. Study-level information: Analyzed time points were 3 weeks (second dose) and 6 weeks after therapy began.

Time point of the sample: pretreatment peripheral blood. Synthetic TCR analog templates were spiked into all PCRs individually. TCRdb's table, derived via immunoSEQ multiplex PCR, lists solely in-frame clones and lacks some. The sample records about 86,000 clones, 70% to 90% being singletons. CDR1 LGHNA and CDR2 YSLEER come from the germline V gene. The CDR3 is 16 residues long. V dropped 4 bases and J dropped 4; count of bases not matched to a gene: 8. The chain couples TRBV4-3 to TRBJ1-2, with TRBD1 matching over 11 bases. The sequences come from PBMCs, collected around atezolizumab (anti-PD-L1) treatment. This clonotype was sampled from a man aged 55 to 70 with urothelial cancer. CDR3 protein: CASSRGPGTGGYGYTF. For the CDR3, the DNA is TGCGCCAGCAGCCGGGGCCCCGGGACAGGGGGCTATGGCTACACCTTC.